This is a list of T cell receptor beta chains from one sample in a study of control samples from healthy donors and cancer patients. Data came from immunoSEQ multiplex PCR; TCRdb stores just in-frame clones and leaves some out. The sample holds about 110,000 clones, about 80% seen once. The sequencing input was blood. The origin of the receptors is a man younger than 30 in good health. CDR3s include the opening cysteine and the closing phenylalanine or tryptophan.

TRBV25-1	TRBJ2-2	CASIQGDTGELFF
TRBV6-1	TRBJ1-6	CASSEVNRLYNSPLHF
TRBV5-1	TRBJ2-1	CASSLAGTSSFF
TRBV20-1	TRBJ2-5	CSARDLRTQYF
TRBV19	TRBJ2-2	CASSIEAQVAWELFF
TRBV4-3	TRBJ1-5	CASIVPGQGRCNQPQHF
TRBV9	TRBJ1-3	CASSVATVGPYSGNTIYF
TRBV11-1	TRBJ2-7	CASSNRDRGYEQYF
TRBV2	TRBJ2-1	CASSRRDRVGNEQFF
TRBV14	TRBJ1-6	CASSRQPGGYNSPLHF
TRBV6-6	TRBJ1-6	CASSYGPNSPLHF
TRBV2	TRBJ2-5	CASSLTGLGGETQYF
TRBV28	TRBJ1-3	CASSWAQQSGNTIYF
TRBV6-5	TRBJ1-5	CASSYSYGSSNQPQHF
TRBV20-1	TRBJ2-7	CSASPSGDRGSYEQYF
TRBV18	TRBJ2-2	CASSPAGVPGELFF
TRBV27	TRBJ1-2	CASRAAGGTYGYTF
TRBV12-3/TRBV12-4	TRBJ1-4	CASSFEVHEKLFF
TRBV6-5	TRBJ2-3	CASILQGGWGTQYF
TRBV12-3/TRBV12-4	TRBJ2-7	CASSSYYEQYF
TRBV27	TRBJ1-5	CASSFNFGQPQHF
TRBV6-6	TRBJ2-7	CASRLDRPRPSQKDVVFYEQYF
TRBV29-1	TRBJ1-2	CSVEEVPYGYTF
TRBV25-1	TRBJ2-2	CASSLGTDNTGELFF
TRBV18	TRBJ1-1	CASSPARDTEAFF
TRBV27	TRBJ1-2	CASSDTSYGYTF
TRBV24-1	TRBJ1-5	CATSVAGSYQPQHF
TRBV7-7	TRBJ2-1	CASSQGTGGYEQFF
TRBV2	TRBJ1-2	CASIREGGGGYTF
TRBV7-8	TRBJ2-1	CASSSPNWRNEQFF
TRBV5-1	TRBJ1-6	CATSRDSRVNSPLHF
TRBV29-1	TRBJ2-2	CSVEIAGVSNTGELFF
TRBV7-9	TRBJ1-1	CASSSDKHKNTEAFF
TRBV5-1	TRBJ2-5	CASSPYKGLPGETQYF
TRBV7-9	TRBJ2-2	CASSPQGIRTGELFF
TRBV2	TRBJ1-2	CASSDGQGPSPGYDYGYTF
TRBV13	TRBJ2-6	CASSDRGRGAGANVLTF